The sample holds a few counts of the clone carrying this T cell receptor (beta chain). The sample is drawn from a study of blood T cell repertoires in COVID-19. Study-level information: There were acute and convalescent COVID-19 samples, and they came from the United States, Italy and Spain. Sample material is recorded as cDNA or gDNA derived from T cells, B-cell-depleted T cells, or PBMCs.

The CDR3 has 19 amino acids. V gave up 5 bases and J gave up 1 base; unmatched junction bases: 16. The germline V gene encodes CDR1 SGHAT and CDR2 FQNNGV. Source study methods: The authors estimated nucleated cell counts from reference gene primer amplification. Profiled with immunoSEQ multiplex PCR; TCRdb holds only in-frame clones, not every one. The V and J calls and the clone size are those of that table, but D and trimming were determined from the DNA. The sample has around 180,000 clones, around 89% seen once. The sample was peripheral blood. V usage is TRBV11-2 and J usage is TRBJ1-1; the match to TRBD1 covers 10 bases. This receptor was obtained from a man aged 55 to 69 with acute or convalescent COVID-19. The CDR3 bases are TGTGCCAGCAGCGAAACTGAACCAGGACAGGGGGGGAAGAACACTGAAGCTTTCTTT. This translates into CASSETEPGQGGKNTEAFF.